A single sample is the source of the 9 T cell receptor beta chains below, sequenced in a study of response to subunit inactivated influenza vaccine. TCRdb redid the calling of the RT-PCR reads with MiXCR, one entry per CDR3 protein. The profile covers approximately 500,000 distinct CDR3 sequences, with 14% appearing a single time and 11% taken by the ten largest. This material consisted of PBMCs from blood, taken roughly 13 days after vaccination. The receptors were gathered from a man aged 50-60 years who received an inactivated influenza vaccine.

This clonotype has at least ten counts. The chain carries TRBV2 and TRBJ2-1; tentatively, D is TRBD1 (5 bases). Germline values: CDR1 SNHLY, CDR2 FYNNEI. The ends were cut back, 4 bases at V and 4 bases at J, with 11 bases in the middle. The CDR3 consists of 14 residues. CDR3 protein: CASSADSVYNEQFF. CDR3 bases: TGTGCCAGCAGTGCCGACAGTGTTTACAATGAGCAGTTCTTC.

This clonotype showed up just a few times. DNA for the CDR3: TGTGCCACCGCGGTGGGGGATGTCTACGAGCAGTACTTC. Residues: CATAVGDVYEQYF. The chain is built from TRBV12-3 or TRBV12-4 and TRBJ2-7, with D possibly called TRBD1 or TRBD2 (5 bases each). Trimming took 10 bases from V and 3 from J, leaving 16 bases between them. This CDR3 contains 13 residues.

This clonotype turned up a few times. This sequence joins TRBV20-1 and TRBJ2-7; D gene unclear. This CDR3 has 15 residues. V lost 0 bases to trimming and J lost 3 bases, with 15 bases between them. Germline CDR1 DFQATT, CDR2 SNEGSKA (reference sequence). DNA for the CDR3: TGCAGTGCTAGAGATATGGGAAGGCCGGGCTACGAGCAGTACTTC. It encodes CSARDMGRPGYEQYF.

In this sample, this clonotype turned up a few times. In DNA, the CDR3 is TGTGCCAGCAGGCACGGGGGGGCTTTCTACAATGAGCAGTTCTTC. Its protein is CASRHGGAFYNEQFF. The rearrangement joins TRBV6-1 to TRBJ2-1; 8 positions match TRBD2. The V and J ends lost 6 bases and 3 bases, in that order; junction bases with no gene match: 7. Germline V gene data show CDR1 as MNHNS and CDR2 as SASEGT. This CDR3 has 15 residues.

The rearrangement joins TRBV12-3 or TRBV12-4 to TRBJ2-6; D unresolved. The CDR3 runs 13 residues. V lost 7 bases, J lost 0 bases, and 4 bases lay in between. The CDR3 loop reads CASTVSGANVLTF. The DNA for the CDR3 is TGTGCCAGCACCGTCTCTGGGGCCAACGTCCTGACTTTC.

The chain carries TRBV27 and TRBJ2-3, with 11 bases fitting TRBD2. This CDR3 comprises 18 residues. V lost 4 bases, J lost 1 base, and 10 bases stayed unmatched. The germline CDR1 and CDR2 sequences are MNHEY and SMNVEV (reference sequence). CDR3 region: CASSSPSGRIWGTDTQYF. CDR3 DNA: TGTGCCAGCAGTTCCCCTAGCGGGAGGATCTGGGGCACAGATACGCAGTATTTT.

The chain couples TRBV5-1 to TRBJ1-1; D is ambiguous. V gave up 4 bases and J gave up 4 bases, with 14 bases separating them. Germline CDR1 is SGHRS and CDR2 is YFSETQ. The CDR3 is 14 amino acids. The CDR3, as DNA: TGCGCCAGCAGCGGGAGCACTCGGCGCACTGAAGCTTTCTTT. It yields the protein CASSGSTRRTEAFF.

This clonotype was counted between two and nine times. This chain connects TRBV12-3 or TRBV12-4 to TRBJ2-1, with unresolved D. Trimming pared 5 bases from V and 10 bases from J, leaving 12 bases between. This CDR3 is built from 12 residues. CDR3 sequence: CASSAGYMEQFF. The DNA for the CDR3 is TGTGCCAGCAGTGCCGGTTATATGGAGCAGTTCTTC.

This clonotype was observed a few times. This chain links TRBV28 with TRBJ2-1, with TRBD2 identical over 16 bases. Germline trimming cut 2 bases from V and 5 bases from J; bases unmatched to any gene: 6. Germline CDR1 and CDR2: MDHEN and SYDVKM. The CDR3 covers 18 residues. CDR3 residues: CASSLTGLAGGPHNEQFF. CDR3 in DNA: TGTGCCAGCAGTTTAACGGGACTAGCGGGAGGGCCCCACAATGAGCAGTTCTTC.